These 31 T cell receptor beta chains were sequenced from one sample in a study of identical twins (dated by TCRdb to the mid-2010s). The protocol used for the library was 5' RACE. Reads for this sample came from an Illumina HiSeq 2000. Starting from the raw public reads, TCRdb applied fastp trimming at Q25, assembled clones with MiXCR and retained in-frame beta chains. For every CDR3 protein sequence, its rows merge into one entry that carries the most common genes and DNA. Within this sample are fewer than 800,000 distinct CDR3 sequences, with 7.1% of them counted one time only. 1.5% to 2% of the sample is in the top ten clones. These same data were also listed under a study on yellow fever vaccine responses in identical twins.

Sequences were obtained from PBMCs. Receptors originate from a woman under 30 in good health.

CDR3 nucleotides: TGTGCCAGCAGAAGGCAGGGGACCGGGGAGCTGTTTTTT. Protein product: CASRRQGTGELFF. The rearrangement links TRBV3-1 to TRBJ2-2; perhaps TRBD1 as D (6 bases). V gave up 6 bases and J gave up 5 bases, with 10 bases separating them. This CDR3 is built from 13 residues. CDR1 and CDR2 (germline): LGHDT, YNNKEL (reference sequence).

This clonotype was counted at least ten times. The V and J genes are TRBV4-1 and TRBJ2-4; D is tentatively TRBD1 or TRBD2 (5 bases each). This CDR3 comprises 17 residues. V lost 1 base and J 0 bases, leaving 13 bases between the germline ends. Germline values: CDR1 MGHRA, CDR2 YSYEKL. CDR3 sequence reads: CASSQGGSAVAKNIQYF. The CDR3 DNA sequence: TGCGCCAGCAGCCAAGGGGGGTCAGCGGTAGCCAAAAACATTCAGTACTTC.

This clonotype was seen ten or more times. The CDR3 nucleotides read TGCGCCAGCAGCTCTGGACAGGGGGCTGAAGCTTTCTTT. Translation gives CASSSGQGAEAFF. V usage is TRBV5-1 and J usage is TRBJ1-1; TRBD1 matches at 10 bases. Germline CDR1 SGHRS, CDR2 YFSETQ. Germline trimming cut 3 bases from V and 6 bases from J; bases unmatched to any gene: 2. This CDR3 region has 13 residues.

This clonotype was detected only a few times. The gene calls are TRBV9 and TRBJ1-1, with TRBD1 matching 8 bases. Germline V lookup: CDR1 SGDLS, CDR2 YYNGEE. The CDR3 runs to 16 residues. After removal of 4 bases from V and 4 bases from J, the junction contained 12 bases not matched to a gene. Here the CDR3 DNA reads TGTGCCAGCAGCCTCGGACAGGGCGGTCAAGGCACTGAAGCTTTCTTT. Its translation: CASSLGQGGQGTEAFF.

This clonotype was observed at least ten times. The CDR3: CASSFFRAGRAFNTGELFF. Written as DNA, the CDR3 is TGTGCCAGCAGTTTTTTTCGCGCCGGGAGGGCCTTCAACACCGGGGAGCTGTTTTTT. The rearrangement joins TRBV28 to TRBJ2-2; 8 bases align to TRBD2. The germline CDR1 and CDR2 sequences are MDHEN and SYDVKM. The CDR3 has 19 amino acids. V gave up 3 bases and J gave up 2 bases; unmatched junction bases: 14.

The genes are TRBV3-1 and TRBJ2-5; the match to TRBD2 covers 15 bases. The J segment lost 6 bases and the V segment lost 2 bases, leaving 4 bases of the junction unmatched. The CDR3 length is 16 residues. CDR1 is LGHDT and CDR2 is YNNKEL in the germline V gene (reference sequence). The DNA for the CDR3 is TGTGCCAGCAGCCAATTAGGACTAGCGGGAGGGAAGACCCAGTACTTC. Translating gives CASSQLGLAGGKTQYF.

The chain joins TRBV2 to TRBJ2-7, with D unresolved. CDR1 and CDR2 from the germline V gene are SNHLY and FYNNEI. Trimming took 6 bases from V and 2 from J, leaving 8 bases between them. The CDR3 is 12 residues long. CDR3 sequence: CASRDAAYEQYF. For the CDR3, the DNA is TGTGCCAGCAGGGACGCAGCCTACGAGCAGTACTTC.

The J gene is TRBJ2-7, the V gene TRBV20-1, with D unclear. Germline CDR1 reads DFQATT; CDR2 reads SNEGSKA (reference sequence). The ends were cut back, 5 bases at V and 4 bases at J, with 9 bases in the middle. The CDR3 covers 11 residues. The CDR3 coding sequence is TGCAGTGCTCGCACGGGTTACGAGCAGTACGTC. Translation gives CSARTGYEQYV.

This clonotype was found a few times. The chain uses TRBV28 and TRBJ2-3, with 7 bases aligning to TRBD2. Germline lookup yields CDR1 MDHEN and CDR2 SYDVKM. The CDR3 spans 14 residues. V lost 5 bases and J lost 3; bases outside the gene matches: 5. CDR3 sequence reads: CASSHFSGTDTQYF. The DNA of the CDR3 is TGTGCCAGCAGTCATTTTAGCGGGACAGATACGCAGTATTTT.

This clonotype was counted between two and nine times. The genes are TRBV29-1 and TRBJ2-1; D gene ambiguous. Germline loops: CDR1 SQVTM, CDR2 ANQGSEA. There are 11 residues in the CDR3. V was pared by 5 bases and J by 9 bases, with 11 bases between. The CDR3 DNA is TGCAGCGTTCGCATGTGGGGTGAGCAGTTCTTC. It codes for CSVRMWGEQFF.

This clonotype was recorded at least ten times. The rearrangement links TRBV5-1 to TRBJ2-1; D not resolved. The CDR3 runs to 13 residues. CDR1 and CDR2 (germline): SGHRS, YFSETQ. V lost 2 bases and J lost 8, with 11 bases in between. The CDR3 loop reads CASSFGRSDEQFF. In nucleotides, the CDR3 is TGCGCCAGCAGCTTTGGGCGATCGGATGAGCAGTTCTTC.

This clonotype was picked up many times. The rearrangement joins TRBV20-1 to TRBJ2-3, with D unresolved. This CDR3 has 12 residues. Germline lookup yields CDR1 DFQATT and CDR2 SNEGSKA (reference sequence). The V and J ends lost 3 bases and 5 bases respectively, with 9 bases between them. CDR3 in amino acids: CSASLGLDTQYF. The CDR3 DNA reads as TGCAGTGCTAGTCTTGGGTTAGATACGCAGTATTTT.

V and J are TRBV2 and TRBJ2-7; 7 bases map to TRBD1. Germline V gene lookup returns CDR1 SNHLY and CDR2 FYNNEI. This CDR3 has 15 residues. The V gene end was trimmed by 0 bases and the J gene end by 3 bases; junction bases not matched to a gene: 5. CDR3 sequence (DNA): TGTGCCAGCAGTGAAGCTGAGACAGGGTTCTACGAGCAGTACGTC. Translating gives CASSEAETGFYEQYV.

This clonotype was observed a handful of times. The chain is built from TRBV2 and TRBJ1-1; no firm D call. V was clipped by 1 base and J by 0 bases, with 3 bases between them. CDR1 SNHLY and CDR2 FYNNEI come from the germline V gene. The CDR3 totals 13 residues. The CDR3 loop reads CASSEGMNTEAFF. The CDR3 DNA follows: TGTGCCAGCAGTGAAGGAATGAACACTGAAGCTTTCTTT. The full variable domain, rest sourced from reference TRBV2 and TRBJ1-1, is EPEVTQTPSHQVTQMGQEVILRCVPISNHLYFYWYRQILGQKVEFLVSFYNNEISEKSEIFDDQFSVERPDGSNFTLKIRSTKLEDSAMYFCASSEGMNTEAFFGQGTRLTVV.

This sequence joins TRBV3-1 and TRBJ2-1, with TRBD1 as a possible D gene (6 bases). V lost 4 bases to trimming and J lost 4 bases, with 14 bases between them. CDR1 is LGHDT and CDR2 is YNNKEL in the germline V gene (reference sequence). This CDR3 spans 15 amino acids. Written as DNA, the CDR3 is TGTGCCAGCAGCCCCCGGGACAAGGGATACAATGAGCAGTTCTTC. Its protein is CASSPRDKGYNEQFF.

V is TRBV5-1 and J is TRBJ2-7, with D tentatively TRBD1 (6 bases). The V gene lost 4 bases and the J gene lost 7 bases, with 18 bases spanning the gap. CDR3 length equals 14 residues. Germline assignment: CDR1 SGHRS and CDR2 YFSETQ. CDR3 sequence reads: CASSITGRGDEQYV. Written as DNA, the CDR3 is TGCGCCAGCAGCATAACAGGGAGAGGAGATGAGCAGTACGTC.

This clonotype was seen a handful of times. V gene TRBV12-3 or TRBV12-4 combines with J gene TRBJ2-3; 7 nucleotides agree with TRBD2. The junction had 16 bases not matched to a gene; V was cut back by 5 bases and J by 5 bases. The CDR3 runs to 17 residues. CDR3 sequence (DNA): TGTGCCAGCAGTCCGACAGTTTTGTGGACTAGTCGAGATACGCAGTATTTT. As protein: CASSPTVLWTSRDTQYF.

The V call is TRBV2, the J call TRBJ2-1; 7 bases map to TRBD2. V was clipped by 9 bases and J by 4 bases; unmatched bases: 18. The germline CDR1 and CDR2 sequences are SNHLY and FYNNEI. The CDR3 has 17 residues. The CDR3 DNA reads TGTGCCAGTAACCCACAAACCGGGGGGACCCAGTACAATGAGCAGTTCTTC. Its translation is CASNPQTGGTQYNEQFF.

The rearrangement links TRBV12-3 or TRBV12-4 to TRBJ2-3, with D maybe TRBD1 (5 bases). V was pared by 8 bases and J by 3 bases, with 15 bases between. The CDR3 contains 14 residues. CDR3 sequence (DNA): TGTGCCAGCCAATCAGGGTTGAGGACAGATACGCAGTATTTT. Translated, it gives CASQSGLRTDTQYF.

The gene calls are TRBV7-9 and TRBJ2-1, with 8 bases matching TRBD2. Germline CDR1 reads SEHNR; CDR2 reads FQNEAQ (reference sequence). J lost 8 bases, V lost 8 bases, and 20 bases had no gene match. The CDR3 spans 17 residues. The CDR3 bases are TGTGCCAGCGGCGCCCGACTAGCGAGGTATTCAGAAGATGAGCAGTTCTTC. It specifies CASGARLARYSEDEQFF.

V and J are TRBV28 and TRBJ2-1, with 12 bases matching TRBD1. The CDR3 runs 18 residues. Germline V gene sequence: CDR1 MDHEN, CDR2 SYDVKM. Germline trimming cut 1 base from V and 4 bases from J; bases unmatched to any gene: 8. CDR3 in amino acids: CASSLLGQGAVLYNEQFF. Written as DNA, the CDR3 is TGTGCCAGCAGTTTATTGGGACAGGGGGCTGTGTTATACAATGAGCAGTTCTTC. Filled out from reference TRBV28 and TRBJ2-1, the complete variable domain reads DVKVTQSSRYLVKRTGEKVFLECVQDMDHENMFWYRQDPGLGLRLIYFSYDVKMKEKGDIPEGYSVSREKKERFSLILESASTNQTSMYLCASSLLGQGAVLYNEQFFGPGTRLTVL.

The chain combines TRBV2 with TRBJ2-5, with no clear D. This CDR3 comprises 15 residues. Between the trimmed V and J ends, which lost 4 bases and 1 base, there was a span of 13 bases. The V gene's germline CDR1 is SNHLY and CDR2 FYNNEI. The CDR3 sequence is CASSARSGSQETQYF. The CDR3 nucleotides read TGTGCCAGCAGTGCGCGGTCAGGATCCCAAGAGACCCAGTACTTC.

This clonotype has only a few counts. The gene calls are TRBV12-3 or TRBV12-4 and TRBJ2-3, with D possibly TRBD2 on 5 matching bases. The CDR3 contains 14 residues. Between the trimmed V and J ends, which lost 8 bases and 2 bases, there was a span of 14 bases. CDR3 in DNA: TGTGCCAGCCAGATGGCGGGCGACACAGATACGCAGTATTTT. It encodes CASQMAGDTDTQYF.

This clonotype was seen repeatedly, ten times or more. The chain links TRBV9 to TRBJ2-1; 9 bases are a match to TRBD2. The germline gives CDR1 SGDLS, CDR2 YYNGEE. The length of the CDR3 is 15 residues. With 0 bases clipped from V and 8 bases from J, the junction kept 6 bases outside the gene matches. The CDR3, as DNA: TGTGCCAGCAGCGTAGAAGCGCGGGAGGGGGATGAGCAGTTCTTC. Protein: CASSVEAREGDEQFF.

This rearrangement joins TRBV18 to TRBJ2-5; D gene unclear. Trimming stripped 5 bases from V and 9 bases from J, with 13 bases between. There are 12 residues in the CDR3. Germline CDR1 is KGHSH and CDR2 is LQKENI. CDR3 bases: TGTGCCAGCTCATCCCAAGAGATGGCCCAGTACTTC. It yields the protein CASSSQEMAQYF.

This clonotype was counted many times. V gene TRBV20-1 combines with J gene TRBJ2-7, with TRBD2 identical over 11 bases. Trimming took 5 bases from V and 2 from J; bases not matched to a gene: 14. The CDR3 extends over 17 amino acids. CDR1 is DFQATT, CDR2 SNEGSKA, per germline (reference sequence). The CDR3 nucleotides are TGCAGTGCTCACTCTGCCGCGACTAGCGGGGCACCCTACGAGCAGTACGTC. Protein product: CSAHSAATSGAPYEQYV.

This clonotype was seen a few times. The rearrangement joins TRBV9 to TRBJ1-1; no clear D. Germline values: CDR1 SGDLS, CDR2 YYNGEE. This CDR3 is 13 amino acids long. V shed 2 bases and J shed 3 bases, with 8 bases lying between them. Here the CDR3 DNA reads TGTGCCAGCAGCGTGGGAGTTTACACTGAAGCTTTCTTT. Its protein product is CASSVGVYTEAFF.

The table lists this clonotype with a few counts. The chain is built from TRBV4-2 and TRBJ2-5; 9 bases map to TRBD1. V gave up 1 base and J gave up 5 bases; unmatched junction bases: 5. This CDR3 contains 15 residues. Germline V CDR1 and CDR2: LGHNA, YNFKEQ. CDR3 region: CASSQGTGVGETQYF. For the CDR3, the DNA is TGTGCCAGCAGCCAAGGGACAGGGGTGGGGGAGACCCAGTACTTC.

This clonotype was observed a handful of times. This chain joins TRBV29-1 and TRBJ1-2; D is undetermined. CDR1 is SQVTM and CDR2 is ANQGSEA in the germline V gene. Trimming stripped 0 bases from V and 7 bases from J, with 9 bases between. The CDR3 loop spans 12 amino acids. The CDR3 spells CSVEDLRFGYTF. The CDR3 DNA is TGCAGCGTTGAAGATCTAAGGTTTGGCTACACCTTC.

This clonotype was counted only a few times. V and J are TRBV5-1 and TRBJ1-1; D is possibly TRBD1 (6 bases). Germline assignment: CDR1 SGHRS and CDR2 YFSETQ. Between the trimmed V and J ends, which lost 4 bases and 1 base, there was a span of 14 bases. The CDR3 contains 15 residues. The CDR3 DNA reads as TGCGCCAGCAGCCCCCCGGGGGCGGGGAACACTGAAGCTTTCTTT. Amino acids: CASSPPGAGNTEAFF. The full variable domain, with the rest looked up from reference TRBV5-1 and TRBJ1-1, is KAGVTQTPRYLIKTRGQQVTLSCSPISGHRSVSWYQQTPGQGLQFLFEYFSETQRNKGNFPGRFSGRQFSNSRSEMNVSTLELGDSALYLCASSPPGAGNTEAFFGQGTRLTVV.

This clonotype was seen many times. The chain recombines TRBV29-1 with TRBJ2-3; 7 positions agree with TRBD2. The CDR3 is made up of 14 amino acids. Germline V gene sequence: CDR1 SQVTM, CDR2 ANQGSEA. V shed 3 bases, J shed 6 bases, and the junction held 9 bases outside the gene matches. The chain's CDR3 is CSVEPRLALDTQYF. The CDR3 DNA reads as TGCAGCGTTGAGCCTCGACTAGCCCTCGATACGCAGTATTTT.